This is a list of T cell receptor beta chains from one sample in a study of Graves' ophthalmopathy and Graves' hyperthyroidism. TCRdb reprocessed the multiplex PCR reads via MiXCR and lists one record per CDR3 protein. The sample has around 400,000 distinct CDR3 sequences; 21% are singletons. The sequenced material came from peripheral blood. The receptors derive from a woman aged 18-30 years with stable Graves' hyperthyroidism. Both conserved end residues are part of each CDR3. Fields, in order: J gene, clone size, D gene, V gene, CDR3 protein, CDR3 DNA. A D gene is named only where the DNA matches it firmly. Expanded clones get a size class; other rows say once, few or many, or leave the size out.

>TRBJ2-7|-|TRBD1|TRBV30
CAWGKDRVNEQYF
TGTGCCTGGGGAAAGGACAGGGTGAACGAGCAGTACTTC
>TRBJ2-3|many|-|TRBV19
CASSIRAGGTDTQYF
TGTGCCAGTAGTATCCGAGCAGGGGGCACAGATACGCAGTATTTT
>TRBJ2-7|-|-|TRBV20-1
CSAAAVGDYEQYF
TGCAGTGCGGCGGCAGTAGGGGACTACGAGCAGTACTTC
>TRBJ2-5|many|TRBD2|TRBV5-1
CASSTPGGETQYF
TGCGCCAGCAGCACGCCGGGGGGAGAGACCCAGTACTTC
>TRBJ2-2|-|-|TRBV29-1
CSVEEGGTNTGELFF
TGCAGCGTTGAAGAAGGGGGAACGAACACCGGGGAGCTGTTTTTT
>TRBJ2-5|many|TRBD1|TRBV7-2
CASSLEGTGGRETQYF
TGTGCCAGCAGCTTAGAAGGGACAGGGGGCAGGGAGACCCAGTACTTC
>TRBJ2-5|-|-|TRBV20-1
CSASGQQQETQYF
TGCAGTGCTAGTGGACAGCAGCAAGAGACCCAGTACTTC
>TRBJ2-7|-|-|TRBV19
CASSRDKATYDQYF
TGTGCCAGTAGTCGGGACAAGGCGACCTACGATCAGTACTTC
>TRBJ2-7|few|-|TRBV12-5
CASGLGLGALGEQYF
TGTGCTAGTGGTTTGGGTTTGGGGGCGTTGGGCGAGCAGTACTTC
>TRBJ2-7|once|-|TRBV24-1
CATSDVRDIEQYF
TGTGCCACCAGTGATGTCCGGGACATCGAGCAGTACTTC
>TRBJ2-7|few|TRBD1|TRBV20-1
CSVSVGTVSYEQYF
TGCAGTGTCTCCGTCGGGACAGTCTCCTACGAGCAGTACTTC
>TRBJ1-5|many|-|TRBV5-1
CASSFSGAASQPQHF
TGCGCCAGCAGCTTTTCGGGGGCAGCAAGTCAGCCCCAGCATTTT
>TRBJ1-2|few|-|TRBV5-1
CASSLAVGQNYGYTF
TGCGCCAGCAGCTTGGCCGTCGGGCAGAACTATGGCTACACCTTC
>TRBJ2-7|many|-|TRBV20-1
CSARTQGYEQYF
TGCAGTGCTAGGACGCAGGGGTACGAGCAGTACTTC
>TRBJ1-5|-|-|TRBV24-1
CATSVASNQPQHF
TGTGCCACCAGTGTTGCGTCCAATCAGCCCCAGCATTTT
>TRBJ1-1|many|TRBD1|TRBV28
CASSPGDSLNTEAFF
TGTGCCAGCAGTCCGGGGGACAGCTTGAACACTGAAGCTTTCTTT
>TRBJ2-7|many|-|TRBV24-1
CATSDSTGTPYEQYF
TGTGCCACCAGTGATTCAACCGGGACACCGTACGAGCAGTACTTC
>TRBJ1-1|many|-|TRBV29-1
CSVSDEFTEAFF
TGCAGCGTTTCGGACGAGTTCACTGAAGCTTTCTTT
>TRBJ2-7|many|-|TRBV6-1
CASSRRLWDNSYEQYF
TGTGCCAGCAGCCGCCGACTGTGGGACAACTCCTACGAGCAGTACTTC
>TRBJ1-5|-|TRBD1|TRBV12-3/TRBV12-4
CASSAGTGGFLQPQHF
TGTGCCAGCAGTGCCGGGACAGGGGGCTTTCTTCAGCCCCAGCATTTT
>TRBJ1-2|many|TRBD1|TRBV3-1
CASSQGPGQGSGYTF
TGTGCCAGCAGCCAGGGCCCGGGACAGGGGAGTGGCTACACCTTC
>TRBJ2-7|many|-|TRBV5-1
CASSLDSPRDEQYF
TGCGCCAGCAGCTTGGACAGCCCTCGGGACGAGCAGTACTTC
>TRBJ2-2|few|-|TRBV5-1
CASSSDSFTGELFF
TGCGCCAGCAGCTCCGACAGTTTCACCGGGGAGCTGTTTTTT